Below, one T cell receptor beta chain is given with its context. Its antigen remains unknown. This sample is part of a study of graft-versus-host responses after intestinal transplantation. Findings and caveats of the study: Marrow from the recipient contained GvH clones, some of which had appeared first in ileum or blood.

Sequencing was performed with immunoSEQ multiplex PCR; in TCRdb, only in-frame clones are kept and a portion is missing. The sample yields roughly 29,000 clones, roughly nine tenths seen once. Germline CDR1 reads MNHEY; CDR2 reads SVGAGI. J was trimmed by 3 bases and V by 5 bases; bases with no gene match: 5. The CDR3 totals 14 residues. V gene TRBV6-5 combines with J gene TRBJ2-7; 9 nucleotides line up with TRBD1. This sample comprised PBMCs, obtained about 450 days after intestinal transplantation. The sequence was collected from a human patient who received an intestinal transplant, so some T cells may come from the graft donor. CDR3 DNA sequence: TGTGCCAGCAGTGCCGGGACAGGGAACTACGAGCAGTACTTC. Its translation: CASSAGTGNYEQYF.